The clone carrying this TCR beta chain was observed a few times. Some clones are missing from TCRdb's copy, which holds only in-frame ones; the method was immunoSEQ multiplex PCR. Of 200,000 to 250,000 clones in the sample, around 84% were seen once. The sample is drawn from a study of blood T cell repertoires in COVID-19. Study-level information: COVID-19 samples from acute and convalescent phases originated in the United States, Italy and Spain.

CDR3 length: 13 residues. The germline V gene has CDR1 SGDLS and CDR2 YYNGEE. J gave up 5 bases and V 3 bases, and 2 bases lay outside the gene matches. The specimen was peripheral blood. V is TRBV9 and J is TRBJ2-7; 10 bases line up with TRBD2. This sequence originates from an elderly woman with active or convalescent COVID-19. CDR3 DNA: TGTGCCAGCAGCGCCGGACTAGCGGACGAGCAGTACTTC. Residues: CASSAGLADEQYF. Complete variable domain (other parts from reference TRBV9 and TRBJ2-7): DSGVTQTPKHLITATGQRVTLRCSPRSGDLSVYWYQQSLDQGLQFLIQYYNGEERAKGNILERFSAQQFPDLHSELNLSSLELGDSALYFCASSAGLADEQYFGPGTRLTVT.